This T cell receptor beta chain was captured by sequencing in a study of regulatory T cells in long-lasting Graves disease. Background on the study: Antithyroid drug use was under 3 months in newly diagnosed Graves' patients.

Time point given: newly diagnosed GD, antithyroid drugs for less than 3 months. PBMC-derived RNA was used for the TCR library. Many counts were recorded for this clonotype. The V segment lost 0 bases and the J segment 0 bases; nucleotides outside the gene matches: 4. The germline V gene has CDR1 SGDLS and CDR2 YYNGEE. The CDR3 is 18 residues long. Sequencing libraries for TCR beta were prepared with iRepertoire HTBI primers and Arm-PCR of CDR3 regions. One entry per CDR3 protein results from TCRdb running MiXCR on the multiplex PCR reads. The sample has some 560,000 distinct CDR3 sequences, about 16% seen once. The data also belong to a second study, concerning T cells in Graves' hyperthyroidism and ophthalmopathy.

This TCR was recovered from a woman aged 35-65 years with Graves disease. Specimen: peripheral blood mononuclear cells (PBMCs), collected at new diagnosis, from a patient treated with antithyroid drugs. This chain connects TRBV9 to TRBJ2-3; the match to TRBD2 covers 13 bases. This chain's CDR3 is CASSVGGTSGVSTDTQYF. The CDR3 region has the DNA TGTGCCAGCAGCGTAGGAGGGACTAGCGGGGTTAGCACAGATACGCAGTATTTT.